This TCR beta chain was documented in a study of cytomegalovirus exposure and HLA in healthy donors. A note on this clone: What it binds is not known.

Study conclusions and caveats: Among the most significant clusters, several appeared linked to common viral pathogens in a later analysis.

13 Jbeta primers and 60 Vbeta primers were used for the PCR. Profiled with immunoSEQ multiplex PCR; TCRdb holds only in-frame clones, not every one. The table has under 250,000 clones, over 70% seen once. J gave up 6 bases and V 6 bases, and 7 bases lay outside the gene matches. Germline CDR1 is LNHNV and CDR2 is YYDKDF (reference sequence). This CDR3 has 15 residues. V usage is TRBV15 and J usage is TRBJ2-5; 13 bases are a match to TRBD2. Sequencing was done on a sample of PBMCs. This TCR came from an older woman in good health and CMV-seropositive. The chain's CDR3 is CATSFGLAGAKTQYF. In DNA form, the CDR3 reads TGTGCCACCAGTTTTGGACTAGCGGGAGCTAAGACCCAGTACTTC.